This T cell receptor beta chain was recovered during a study of blood T cell repertoires in COVID-19. Data came from immunoSEQ multiplex PCR; TCRdb stores just in-frame clones and leaves some out. The data hold over 300,000 clones, with 70% to 90% observed a single time. This TCR derives from a man aged 35 to 55 with acute or convalescent COVID-19. The sample comprised peripheral blood.

The CDR3 loop is CASRQGARVFWAGTEAFF. In DNA form, the CDR3 reads TGTGCCTCCCGCCAGGGGGCGAGGGTGTTCTGGGCGGGCACTGAAGCTTTCTTT. The chain links TRBV28 to TRBJ1-1, with 8 bases fitting TRBD1. Germline-derived CDR1 and CDR2 are MDHEN and SYDVKM. The V segment lost 11 bases and the J segment 4 bases; nucleotides outside the gene matches: 24. The CDR3 sequence is 18 residues long.